These T cell receptor beta chains were read from a single sample in a study of T cells after yellow fever vaccination. TCRdb re-analysed the 5' RACE reads in MiXCR, keeping a single row per CDR3 protein. The sample contains just under 600,000 distinct CDR3 sequences, approximately 13% of which appear only once. Sequenced here: PBMCs, sampled on the day of the yellow fever booster vaccination. The receptors were sampled from a man aged 30 to 45 who received the YFV17D yellow fever vaccine. CDR3s include the opening cysteine and the closing phenylalanine or tryptophan. The D gene is left open where the match is weak. Size is stated for part of the rows, as once, few or many counts, or as a class when the clone is expanded.

CDR3 DNA: TGTGCCAGCACCCCCCCCGGCGGAGAGACCCAGTACTTC
CDR3 protein: CASTPPGGETQYF
D gene: .
V gene: TRBV5-4
J gene: TRBJ2-5
clone size: .

CDR3 DNA: TGTGCCAGCAGTGACCGGGACTGTCGTCAAGAGACCCAGTACTTC
CDR3 protein: CASSDRDCRQETQYF
D gene: .
V gene: TRBV6-4
J gene: TRBJ2-5
clone size: few

CDR3 DNA: TGCAGTGCCCTGAGTCCAGGGGACCACTACAATGAGCAGTTCTTC
CDR3 protein: CSALSPGDHYNEQFF
D gene: .
V gene: TRBV20-1
J gene: TRBJ2-1
clone size: few

CDR3 DNA: TGCAGCGTGGGGAAAAGGGACGGACTCTATGGCTACACCTTC
CDR3 protein: CSVGKRDGLYGYTF
D gene: .
V gene: TRBV29-1
J gene: TRBJ1-2
clone size: many

CDR3 DNA: TGCAGCGGGGGTGTGTCTGAGACCCAGTACTTC
CDR3 protein: CSGGVSETQYF
D gene: .
V gene: TRBV29-1
J gene: TRBJ2-5
clone size: few

CDR3 DNA: TGTGCCAGCAGCTCGTCTATAGTGCAGTACTTC
CDR3 protein: CASSSSIVQYF
D gene: .
V gene: TRBV5-6
J gene: TRBJ2-7
clone size: .

CDR3 DNA: TGTGCCAGCAGCCAAGACAGCAGCACGACCGGGGAGCTGTTTTTT
CDR3 protein: CASSQDSSTTGELFF
D gene: .
V gene: TRBV4-2
J gene: TRBJ2-2
clone size: many

CDR3 DNA: TGTGCCAGCAGTTTATCCCGGACCACCGGGGAGCTGTTTTTT
CDR3 protein: CASSLSRTTGELFF
D gene: .
V gene: TRBV27
J gene: TRBJ2-2
clone size: few

CDR3 DNA: TGCGCCAGCAGCCAGGGGTCGGGATCCCACGGCGAGCAGTACTTC
CDR3 protein: CASSQGSGSHGEQYF
D gene: .
V gene: TRBV4-3
J gene: TRBJ2-7
clone size: few

CDR3 DNA: TGTGCCAGCAGCCCACTACTAGCGGGGAGCACAGATACGCAGTATTTT
CDR3 protein: CASSPLLAGSTDTQYF
D gene: TRBD2
V gene: TRBV11-2
J gene: TRBJ2-3
clone size: few

CDR3 DNA: TGTGCCAGCAGCCGCGCGGGAGGACGCTACAATGAGCAGTTCTTC
CDR3 protein: CASSRAGGRYNEQFF
D gene: TRBD2
V gene: TRBV12-3/TRBV12-4
J gene: TRBJ2-1
clone size: few

CDR3 DNA: TGTGCCAGCAGCCCGATACTAGCGGGAGGCCACTACGAGCAGTACTTC
CDR3 protein: CASSPILAGGHYEQYF
D gene: TRBD2
V gene: TRBV7-7
J gene: TRBJ2-7
clone size: .

CDR3 DNA: TGTGCCAGCAGTGCACTTCTTGGCTACACCTTC
CDR3 protein: CASSALLGYTF
D gene: .
V gene: TRBV28
J gene: TRBJ1-2
clone size: few

CDR3 DNA: TGTGCCACCTCAGGGAGGGGGAGTGGAGAGACCCAGTACTTC
CDR3 protein: CATSGRGSGETQYF
D gene: .
V gene: TRBV10-3
J gene: TRBJ2-5
clone size: few

CDR3 DNA: TGCGCCAGCCAGGCGGGGGGTGCAGTAACCGAGCAGTACTTC
CDR3 protein: CASQAGGAVTEQYF
D gene: TRBD2
V gene: TRBV5-1
J gene: TRBJ2-7
clone size: few

CDR3 DNA: TGCAGTGCTCAGCGGGGCGGGAGGTCTTACGAGCAGTACTTC
CDR3 protein: CSAQRGGRSYEQYF
D gene: TRBD2
V gene: TRBV20-1
J gene: TRBJ2-7
clone size: .

CDR3 DNA: TGTGCCAGTAGTATAAGGGGCAGGGGGCCCAATCAGCCCCAGCATTTT
CDR3 protein: CASSIRGRGPNQPQHF
D gene: TRBD1
V gene: TRBV19
J gene: TRBJ1-5
clone size: many

CDR3 DNA: TGCAGTCCCCCGGGAGGGCCCTCGGATGAGCAGTTCTTC
CDR3 protein: CSPPGGPSDEQFF
D gene: TRBD2
V gene: TRBV20-1
J gene: TRBJ2-1
clone size: few

CDR3 DNA: TGTGCCACCAGTGCAACGGACAGGGGGCAACACAATCAGCCCCAGCATTTT
CDR3 protein: CATSATDRGQHNQPQHF
D gene: TRBD1
V gene: TRBV24-1
J gene: TRBJ1-5
clone size: few

CDR3 DNA: TGTGCCAGCAGTTCCAGACAGGGAGGGAATGAGCAGTTCTTC
CDR3 protein: CASSSRQGGNEQFF
D gene: .
V gene: TRBV6-5
J gene: TRBJ2-1
clone size: few

CDR3 DNA: TGCAGCGTTGGCTCCCAAGGGCTCAACTATGGCTACACCTTC
CDR3 protein: CSVGSQGLNYGYTF
D gene: .
V gene: TRBV29-1
J gene: TRBJ1-2
clone size: .

CDR3 DNA: TGCAGCGTTGGGCAGGGGGGCGAGACCCAGTACTTC
CDR3 protein: CSVGQGGETQYF
D gene: .
V gene: TRBV29-1
J gene: TRBJ2-5
clone size: few

CDR3 DNA: TGTGCCAGCAGCGCTAGCGGGAGAAGCTCCTACGAGCAGTACTTC
CDR3 protein: CASSASGRSSYEQYF
D gene: TRBD2
V gene: TRBV7-2
J gene: TRBJ2-7
clone size: .

CDR3 DNA: TGTGCCAGCAATTTCGGAGTAACTGGGGCCAACGTCCTGACTTTC
CDR3 protein: CASNFGVTGANVLTF
D gene: .
V gene: TRBV28
J gene: TRBJ2-6
clone size: .

CDR3 DNA: TGCAGTGCTACCCAGCACGCGGGACAGGATAATGAGCAGTTCTTC
CDR3 protein: CSATQHAGQDNEQFF
D gene: TRBD1
V gene: TRBV20-1
J gene: TRBJ2-1
clone size: .

CDR3 DNA: TGTGCCAGCAGCCAAGTTATTTCACAAGAGACCCAGTACTTC
CDR3 protein: CASSQVISQETQYF
D gene: .
V gene: TRBV14
J gene: TRBJ2-5
clone size: .

CDR3 DNA: TGTGCCAGCAGCATTAGCGGGAGACCCGACGAGCAGTACTTC
CDR3 protein: CASSISGRPDEQYF
D gene: TRBD2
V gene: TRBV7-2
J gene: TRBJ2-7
clone size: .

CDR3 DNA: TGTGCCAGCAGCTTAACGGGCGTAGAGTACGAGCAGTACTTC
CDR3 protein: CASSLTGVEYEQYF
D gene: .
V gene: TRBV7-2
J gene: TRBJ2-7
clone size: .

CDR3 DNA: TGTGCCAGCAGTCCCCGTATTACGGGACAGGGCTTGTACGAGCAGTACTTC
CDR3 protein: CASSPRITGQGLYEQYF
D gene: TRBD1
V gene: TRBV12-3/TRBV12-4
J gene: TRBJ2-7
clone size: .

CDR3 DNA: TGCGCCAGCAGTCACCTAGCGGGAGGGCCTGATACGCAGTATTTT
CDR3 protein: CASSHLAGGPDTQYF
D gene: TRBD2
V gene: TRBV23-1
J gene: TRBJ2-3
clone size: .

CDR3 DNA: TGTGCCAGCAGTCTTTCGGCGGGGGTAATCTACGAGCAGTACTTC
CDR3 protein: CASSLSAGVIYEQYF
D gene: TRBD2
V gene: TRBV6-2/TRBV6-3
J gene: TRBJ2-7
clone size: .

CDR3 DNA: TGTGCCAGCCTGCAGAGGAGCGGGAGCTACAATGAGCAGTTCTTC
CDR3 protein: CASLQRSGSYNEQFF
D gene: TRBD2
V gene: TRBV7-2
J gene: TRBJ2-1
clone size: .

CDR3 DNA: TGCAGTGCTAGAAAGGACACGAACACCGGGGAGCTGTTTTTT
CDR3 protein: CSARKDTNTGELFF
D gene: .
V gene: TRBV20-1
J gene: TRBJ2-2
clone size: .

CDR3 DNA: TGCAGTGCTAGCCCCCTAGACAGTAACACTGAAGCTTTCTTT
CDR3 protein: CSASPLDSNTEAFF
D gene: .
V gene: TRBV20-1
J gene: TRBJ1-1
clone size: .

CDR3 DNA: TGTGCCAGCAGCCCCGGGGGTGGGTCACCCCTCCACTTT
CDR3 protein: CASSPGGGSPLHF
D gene: .
V gene: TRBV12-3/TRBV12-4
J gene: TRBJ1-6
clone size: many

CDR3 DNA: TGTGCCAGCAGTTACAGGGGGCGCGAGCCCCAGCATTTT
CDR3 protein: CASSYRGREPQHF
D gene: TRBD1
V gene: TRBV6-5
J gene: TRBJ1-5
clone size: .

CDR3 DNA: TGTGCCACCAGTGACCCCCGGAGGGCGAGCACAGATACGCAGTATTTT
CDR3 protein: CATSDPRRASTDTQYF
D gene: .
V gene: TRBV24-1
J gene: TRBJ2-3
clone size: few

CDR3 DNA: TGTGCCAGCAGCCCAGGGACAGGGGGTGGCTATGGCTACACCTTC
CDR3 protein: CASSPGTGGGYGYTF
D gene: TRBD1
V gene: TRBV5-4
J gene: TRBJ1-2
clone size: .